This T cell receptor (beta chain) was profiled in a study of persistence of HIV-infected CD4 T cells. In the study overall: Isolated cells were CMV- and HIV-1 Gag-responding CD4+ T cells.

This was the immunoSEQ version 4 assay in survey mode. The protocol was immunoSEQ multiplex PCR, while the TCRdb copy is restricted to in-frame clones and leaves out a portion. The data hold roughly 41,000 clones, with 80% observed a single time. On this clone: As yet, its antigen is unknown.

Study findings and constraints: Degenerate expanded CDR3beta sequences were enriched among CMV- and Gag-responding cells. Compared with CD3/CD28-stimulated cells, CMV- and Gag-responding cells showed lower TCRbeta richness.

CDR3 size: 16 residues. Germline-derived CDR1 and CDR2 are LNHDA and SQIVND (reference sequence). Trimming pared 3 bases from V and 2 bases from J, leaving 15 bases between. The stimulus was lysate of CMV-infected fibroblasts, about 11 ug/mL. Sorted nonresponding memory CD4+ T cells were CD40L-negative, CD69-negative, CD45RO-high. Donors had undetectable plasma HIV-1 RNA, under 50 copies/mL, for 4+ years. This rearrangement joins TRBV19 to TRBJ2-3; D is ambiguous. The specimen comprised CD4+ T cells sorted from PBMCs after 18-hour stimulation, sampled from a patient who received antiretroviral therapy. The receptor was derived from an adult man with HIV who was CMV-seropositive. The CDR3 region has the DNA TGTGCCAGTAGTATTAACCCCGGTCTCTACACAGATACGCAGTATTTT. Translation: CASSINPGLYTDTQYF.